The rows below give T cell receptor beta chains drawn from one sample of a study of human thymus T cells. The data were produced by immunoSEQ multiplex PCR, yet TCRdb's version contains in-frame clones alone and is incomplete. The repertoire includes 75,000 to 90,000 clones, nearly 98% of them detected once, and approximately 0.03% sits in the top ten. Sequencing input: thymus tissue. These receptors were obtained from a boy under two years old with a congenital heart defect but otherwise immunologically healthy. CDR3s include the opening cysteine and the closing phenylalanine or tryptophan. D genes are given only for firm matches. A clone size is listed for some rows: how often the clone was seen (once, few, many), or a class if it is expanded.

v_gene	j_gene	abundance	d_gene	CDR3aa	CDR3nt
TRBV25-1	TRBJ2-7	NA	NA	CASRGSRDEQYF	TGTGCCAGCAGGGGTTCCAGAGACGAGCAGTACTTC
TRBV5-6	TRBJ1-6	NA	NA	CASSSRGPSNSPLHF	TGTGCCAGCAGCTCCAGAGGGCCTTCGAATTCACCCCTCCACTTT
TRBV4-2	TRBJ2-2	NA	TRBD2	CASSTTSGIYTGELFF	TGTGCCAGCAGCACGACTAGCGGGATATACACCGGGGAGCTGTTTTTT
TRBV28	TRBJ1-5	NA	NA	CASSLSTRGWATNQPQHF	TGTGCCAGCAGTTTATCGACGAGGGGTTGGGCAACAAATCAGCCCCAGCATTTT
TRBV30	TRBJ2-7	NA	TRBD1	CAWSAGQGKIYEQYF	TGTGCCTGGAGTGCGGGACAGGGGAAGATCTACGAGCAGTACTTC
TRBV6-1	TRBJ2-7	NA	NA	CASSEHPFRSYEQYF	TGTGCCAGCAGTGAACACCCGTTTCGCTCCTACGAGCAGTACTTC
TRBV9	TRBJ1-5	NA	NA	CASSVPGRYSNQPQHF	TGTGCCAGCAGCGTACCGGGACGGTATAGCAATCAGCCCCAGCATTTT
TRBV27	TRBJ2-7	NA	NA	CASGNPSYEQYF	TGTGCCAGCGGAAATCCTTCCTACGAGCAGTACTTC
TRBV6-5	TRBJ1-2	NA	NA	CASSYSEANYGYTF	TGTGCCAGCAGTTACTCGGAGGCTAACTATGGCTACACCTTC
TRBV15	TRBJ2-1	once	TRBD2	CATSRVPSGGGNEQFF	TGTGCCACCAGCAGAGTGCCCAGCGGGGGAGGGAATGAGCAGTTCTTC
TRBV5-3	TRBJ1-2	NA	NA	CARSLVGNGYTF	TGTGCCAGAAGCTTGGTGGGGAATGGCTACACCTTC
TRBV19	TRBJ1-4	once	NA	CASTSPQREEKLFF	TGTGCCAGTACCTCTCCGCAAAGGGAGGAAAAACTGTTTTTT
TRBV28	TRBJ1-4	NA	NA	CASSLTPSGEANEKLFF	TGTGCCAGCAGTTTAACTCCCTCAGGGGAGGCTAATGAAAAACTGTTTTTT
TRBV27	TRBJ1-5	NA	TRBD1	CASSSTKDPQGGGYAFHQPQHF	TGTGCCAGCAGTTCAACCAAAGACCCACAGGGGGGAGGATACGCGTTCCATCAGCCCCAGCATTTT
TRBV6-1	TRBJ1-4	NA	NA	CAIQEFNEKLFF	TGTGCCATCCAGGAGTTCAATGAAAAACTGTTTTTT
TRBV4-2	TRBJ2-5	NA	TRBD2	CASSQESKEASGGQETQYF	TGTGCCAGCAGCCAAGAATCTAAGGAGGCTAGCGGGGGGCAAGAGACCCAGTACTTC
TRBV6-1	TRBJ2-7	NA	NA	CASSEVPGPDYYEQYF	TGTGCCAGCAGTGAAGTTCCGGGCCCGGATTACTACGAGCAGTACTTC
TRBV6-6	TRBJ1-5	NA	NA	CASSPGWGVSQPQHF	TGTGCCAGCAGCCCCGGTTGGGGGGTAAGTCAGCCCCAGCATTTT
TRBV27	TRBJ2-3	NA	TRBD1	CASSLGPSGTGGKDTQYF	TGTGCCAGCAGTCTAGGACCCTCCGGGACAGGGGGCAAAGATACGCAGTATTTT
TRBV15	TRBJ2-1	NA	NA	CATSRDGQPGRRQFF	TGTGCCACCAGCAGGGACGGACAGCCCGGACGGCGCCAGTTCTTC
TRBV6-1	TRBJ1-5	NA	NA	CASSELGTYSNQPQHF	TGTGCCAGCAGTGAATTAGGGACATATAGCAATCAGCCCCAGCATTTT
TRBV4-1	TRBJ1-4	NA	TRBD1	CASSRRTGRDEKLFF	TGCGCCAGCAGCCGCCGGACAGGGCGGGATGAAAAACTGTTTTTT
TRBV5-6	TRBJ2-3	NA	TRBD2	CASSLGLAGGRPDTQYF	TGTGCCAGCAGCTTAGGACTAGCGGGAGGAAGGCCAGATACGCAGTATTTT
TRBV19	TRBJ2-3	once	NA	CASSIAGPDTQYF	TGTGCCAGTAGTATAGCGGGCCCAGATACGCAGTATTTT